Listed below are T cell receptor beta chains from one sample, sequenced in a study of T cells in Graves' hyperthyroidism and ophthalmopathy. TCRdb re-analysed the multiplex PCR reads in MiXCR, keeping a single row per CDR3 protein. Of some 250,000 distinct CDR3 sequences listed, over 12% were seen once; the top ten hold 30%. The sequenced sample was blood. Source of these receptors: a woman aged 45 to 65 with Graves' hyperthyroidism that later progressed to Graves' ophthalmopathy. CDR3s include the opening cysteine and the closing phenylalanine or tryptophan. A D gene is named only where the DNA matches it firmly. Rows give clone size only sometimes, using once, few, many, or a class for an expanded clone.

CDR3nt	CDR3aa	abundance	j_gene	v_gene	d_gene
TGCGCCAGCAGGCATCCGGGACAGACTCGTGAAAAACTGTTTTTT	CASRHPGQTREKLFF	-	TRBJ1-4	TRBV4-1	TRBD1
TGTGCCAGCTCTCATGGACAGGGTGCAAATCAGCCCCAGCATTTT	CASSHGQGANQPQHF	many	TRBJ1-5	TRBV10-3	TRBD1
TGCGCCAGCAGTATCGGGCTCAATCAGCCCCAGCATTTT	CASSIGLNQPQHF	-	TRBJ1-5	TRBV5-1	-
TGTGCCATTGCCGGATTTGTCAAAAACATTCAGTACTTC	CAIAGFVKNIQYF	many	TRBJ2-4	TRBV6-1	-
TGTGCCACCGCAATCGGGAGGGCCCGAGATGAGCAGTTCTTC	CATAIGRARDEQFF	many	TRBJ2-1	TRBV19	TRBD2
TGTGCCAGCAGTACCCGACAGAACCCTAACAATGAGCAGTTCTTC	CASSTRQNPNNEQFF	-	TRBJ2-1	TRBV28	-
TGCGCCAGCAGCTTGGGAAGGGACTCTGGCACAGATACGCAGTATTTT	CASSLGRDSGTDTQYF	-	TRBJ2-3	TRBV5-1	-
TGTGCCAGCAGCCAAGGGAACGGAGCCTACGAGCAGTACTTC	CASSQGNGAYEQYF	few	TRBJ2-7	TRBV3-1	-
TGTGCCAGCAGCCTTGGGGCAGGGGGAACCTACAATGAGCAGTTCTTC	CASSLGAGGTYNEQFF	-	TRBJ2-1	TRBV7-9	TRBD1
TGCAGTGCTAGAGGGGATACAGGGTTTCGCGAGCAGTACTTC	CSARGDTGFREQYF	many	TRBJ2-7	TRBV20-1	-
TGTGCCAGCAGCCTAGCGGGGACAGGGAATGAAAAACTGTTTTTT	CASSLAGTGNEKLFF	-	TRBJ1-4	TRBV12-3/TRBV12-4	TRBD1
TGTGCCAGCAGCCAAACAGGGGGCCTGACAGATACGCAGTATTTT	CASSQTGGLTDTQYF	many	TRBJ2-3	TRBV28	TRBD1
TGCAGTGCTAGAGATAACAGGGACGAGCAGTACTTC	CSARDNRDEQYF	many	TRBJ2-7	TRBV20-1	-
TGTGCCAGCAGTTTATGTACAATAACGGGCGGTGACACTGAAGCTTTCTTT	CASSLCTITGGDTEAFF	many	TRBJ1-1	TRBV28	-
TGTGCCAGCAGTGAACGAGGGACGGGTTATGGCTACACCTTC	CASSERGTGYGYTF	many	TRBJ1-2	TRBV2	-
TGTGCCAGCAGTTTCCCAGGTGAAGCTTTCTTT	CASSFPGEAFF	many	TRBJ1-1	TRBV12-3/TRBV12-4	-
TGCAGTCCGGTCTGGGGGGAGCAGTACTTC	CSPVWGEQYF	-	TRBJ2-7	TRBV20-1	-
TGTGCCAGCAGTCCCCCGCCTTCCTGGCGGGAGGGTGAGCAGTTCTTC	CASSPPPSWREGEQFF	few	TRBJ2-1	TRBV27	TRBD2
TGTGCCACCAAAGGCGGGACAGGGCACCACGAGCAGTACTTC	CATKGGTGHHEQYF	-	TRBJ2-7	TRBV15	TRBD1
TGCAGTGCAAGGCACTCTAACTATGGCTACACCTTC	CSARHSNYGYTF	-	TRBJ1-2	TRBV20-1	-
TGTGCCAGCAGCCGATTTGTAGCGACCGGGGAGCTGTTTTTT	CASSRFVATGELFF	few	TRBJ2-2	TRBV14	-
TGCAGCCCCTTGTTAGATGGCGATACGCAGTATTTT	CSPLLDGDTQYF	few	TRBJ2-3	TRBV20-1	-
TGTGCCACCCAGGGGGCGGGACTCTATGGCTACACCTTC	CATQGAGLYGYTF	-	TRBJ1-2	TRBV2	TRBD1